The rows below give T cell receptor beta chains drawn from one sample of a study of naive and memory T cell subsets. TCRdb recomputed calls from the UMI-ligation and nested PCR reads with MiXCR, one row per CDR3 protein. Of about 37,000 distinct CDR3 sequences listed, approximately 11% are singletons. The source material was skin, sampled from a tuberculin skin test site. Source of these receptors: an adult in good health. Both conserved end residues are part of each CDR3. A D gene is named only where the DNA matches it firmly. Rows may omit the clone size; those that give it use once, few, many or a size class.

j_gene: TRBJ2-5
abundance: -
v_gene: TRBV5-4
d_gene: -
CDR3nt: TGTGCCAGCAGCATAAGGACAGAACAAGAGACCCAGTACTTC
CDR3aa: CASSIRTEQETQYF

j_gene: TRBJ1-1
abundance: -
v_gene: TRBV3-1
d_gene: -
CDR3nt: TGTGCCAGCAGTAGTGGATCCGGGGGCACTGAAGCTTTCTTT
CDR3aa: CASSSGSGGTEAFF

j_gene: TRBJ2-1
abundance: few
v_gene: TRBV5-1
d_gene: TRBD2
CDR3nt: TGCGCCAGCAGCCCGGGACTAGCGGGAGGCTACAATGAGCAGTTCTTC
CDR3aa: CASSPGLAGGYNEQFF

j_gene: TRBJ2-5
abundance: -
v_gene: TRBV7-3
d_gene: TRBD2
CDR3nt: TGTGCCAGCAGCCCTAGCGGCCGAGGGGAGACCCAGTACTTC
CDR3aa: CASSPSGRGETQYF

j_gene: TRBJ2-3
abundance: -
v_gene: TRBV6-1
d_gene: -
CDR3nt: TGTGCCAGCAGTTACAACCCTAGAGCGGATACGCAGTATTTT
CDR3aa: CASSYNPRADTQYF

j_gene: TRBJ2-5
abundance: few
v_gene: TRBV12-3/TRBV12-4
d_gene: TRBD2
CDR3nt: TGTGCCAGCAGACGACGGACTAGCGGGAGTAGGCGGAAAGAGACCCAGTACTTC
CDR3aa: CASRRRTSGSRRKETQYF

j_gene: TRBJ2-7
abundance: many
v_gene: TRBV11-2
d_gene: -
CDR3nt: TGTGCCAGCAGCTTCAGTCCAGTTCCAACCTACGAGCAGTACTTC
CDR3aa: CASSFSPVPTYEQYF

j_gene: TRBJ2-1
abundance: few
v_gene: TRBV20-1
d_gene: -
CDR3nt: TGCAGTGCTAGAGACGGAACTAGCAGGGGTGTAAGTGAGCAGTTCTTC
CDR3aa: CSARDGTSRGVSEQFF

j_gene: TRBJ2-2
abundance: many
v_gene: TRBV18
d_gene: TRBD1
CDR3nt: TGTGCCAGCTCACAAACCGGGACAGAGAACACCGGGGAGCTGTTTTTT
CDR3aa: CASSQTGTENTGELFF

j_gene: TRBJ2-3
abundance: many
v_gene: TRBV3-1
d_gene: TRBD2
CDR3nt: TGTGCCAGCAGCCCCGGACTAGCCCGTCCTTCTAGCACAGATACGCAGTATTTT
CDR3aa: CASSPGLARPSSTDTQYF

j_gene: TRBJ1-6
abundance: few
v_gene: TRBV28
d_gene: -
CDR3nt: TGTGCCAGCACGCTACAAAGCCTTAATTCACCCCTCCACTTT
CDR3aa: CASTLQSLNSPLHF

j_gene: TRBJ1-1
abundance: many
v_gene: TRBV28
d_gene: -
CDR3nt: TGTGCCAGCAGTTTATCTGGGGGGAGGACGAACACTGAAGCTTTCTTT
CDR3aa: CASSLSGGRTNTEAFF

j_gene: TRBJ2-5
abundance: many
v_gene: TRBV2
d_gene: -
CDR3nt: TGTGCCGTGAGGGCTAGTCAAGAGACCCAGTACTTC
CDR3aa: CAVRASQETQYF

j_gene: TRBJ1-5
abundance: few
v_gene: TRBV28
d_gene: -
CDR3nt: TGTGCCAGCAGTTTATATCCAGACCGATTCAATCAGCCCCAGCATTTT
CDR3aa: CASSLYPDRFNQPQHF

j_gene: TRBJ2-3
abundance: many
v_gene: TRBV27
d_gene: TRBD1
CDR3nt: TGTGCCAGCAGGGAGAGGGACAGGAGCACAGATACGCAGTATTTT
CDR3aa: CASRERDRSTDTQYF

j_gene: TRBJ1-6
abundance: few
v_gene: TRBV13
d_gene: -
CDR3nt: TGTGCCAGCAGCTTAGGCCGAGGCAGCCCCTCACCCCTCCACTTT
CDR3aa: CASSLGRGSPSPLHF

j_gene: TRBJ1-4
abundance: few
v_gene: TRBV18
d_gene: -
CDR3nt: TGTGCCAGCTCTCCGGACGTGAGGAATGAAAAACTGTTTTTT
CDR3aa: CASSPDVRNEKLFF

j_gene: TRBJ1-2
abundance: many
v_gene: TRBV28
d_gene: -
CDR3nt: TGTGCCAGCAGTTTTGGGTCGGCCAAGGAGACCTTC
CDR3aa: CASSFGSAKETF

j_gene: TRBJ2-5
abundance: -
v_gene: TRBV7-7
d_gene: -
CDR3nt: TGTGCTAGCAGTCGGATGGGGAGTGGGGGAGAGACCCAGTACTTC
CDR3aa: CASSRMGSGGETQYF

j_gene: TRBJ2-3
abundance: many
v_gene: TRBV19
d_gene: TRBD2
CDR3nt: TGTGCCAGTAGTACAGACGGGAGGGCCCCAGATACGCAGTATTTT
CDR3aa: CASSTDGRAPDTQYF

j_gene: TRBJ1-2
abundance: many
v_gene: TRBV15
d_gene: -
CDR3nt: TGTGCCACCAGGTTGGGGGCCAGCAACTATGGCTACACCTTC
CDR3aa: CATRLGASNYGYTF

j_gene: TRBJ2-2
abundance: few
v_gene: TRBV7-8
d_gene: TRBD1
CDR3nt: TGTGCCAGCAGCTTGACAGGGACGACCGGGGAGCTGTTTTTT
CDR3aa: CASSLTGTTGELFF

j_gene: TRBJ2-6
abundance: many
v_gene: TRBV29-1
d_gene: -
CDR3nt: TGCAGCGTTGACCCTGGGGCCGGCTCTGGGGCCAACGTCCTGACTTTC
CDR3aa: CSVDPGAGSGANVLTF

j_gene: TRBJ2-3
abundance: few
v_gene: TRBV20-1
d_gene: TRBD2
CDR3nt: TGCAGTGCTAGCCTACTAGCGGGAGGGCGCACAGATACGCAGTATTTT
CDR3aa: CSASLLAGGRTDTQYF

j_gene: TRBJ1-1
abundance: few
v_gene: TRBV27
d_gene: -
CDR3nt: TGTGCCAGCAGTTTAACAGGGAGGGTAGGCACTGAAGCTTTCTTT
CDR3aa: CASSLTGRVGTEAFF

j_gene: TRBJ2-1
abundance: many
v_gene: TRBV7-2
d_gene: -
CDR3nt: TGTGCCAGCAGCGAGACCCGGGACTGGAGGCATGAGCAGTTCTTC
CDR3aa: CASSETRDWRHEQFF

j_gene: TRBJ1-1
abundance: -
v_gene: TRBV19
d_gene: TRBD1
CDR3nt: TGTGCCAGTAGTCTCCGACAGGGGTTGAACACTGAAGCTTTCTTT
CDR3aa: CASSLRQGLNTEAFF

j_gene: TRBJ1-4
abundance: -
v_gene: TRBV20-1
d_gene: -
CDR3nt: TGCAGTGCTAGAGAAGGAACTAATGAAAAACTGTTTTTT
CDR3aa: CSAREGTNEKLFF

j_gene: TRBJ2-6
abundance: many
v_gene: TRBV4-2
d_gene: TRBD2
CDR3nt: TGTGCCAGCAGCCAAGGGACTAGCGGGGCTACTGGGGCCAACGTCCTGACTTTC
CDR3aa: CASSQGTSGATGANVLTF

j_gene: TRBJ1-5
abundance: many
v_gene: TRBV19
d_gene: -
CDR3nt: TGTGCCAGTAGTCCCCCCCCTTATAGCAATCAGCCCCAGCATTTT
CDR3aa: CASSPPPYSNQPQHF

j_gene: TRBJ2-1
abundance: few
v_gene: TRBV4-1
d_gene: -
CDR3nt: TGCGCCAGCAGCCAAGTCCGACTAGTAGTGGACAATGAGCAGTTCTTC
CDR3aa: CASSQVRLVVDNEQFF

j_gene: TRBJ1-1
abundance: few
v_gene: TRBV3-1
d_gene: TRBD1
CDR3nt: TGTGCCAGCAGCCCCGGGACAGGGCCGACTGAAGCTTTCTTT
CDR3aa: CASSPGTGPTEAFF

j_gene: TRBJ2-1
abundance: few
v_gene: TRBV10-3
d_gene: TRBD1
CDR3nt: TGTGCCATCAGTGACCGGACAGGGGCCTCGAATGAGCAGTTCTTC
CDR3aa: CAISDRTGASNEQFF

j_gene: TRBJ2-7
abundance: many
v_gene: TRBV11-3
d_gene: -
CDR3nt: TGTGCCAGCAGCTTAGCCCCCACAGGGTTCGAGCAGTACTTC
CDR3aa: CASSLAPTGFEQYF

j_gene: TRBJ2-1
abundance: many
v_gene: TRBV4-2
d_gene: TRBD2
CDR3nt: TGTGCCAGCAGAACGAGACTAGCGCCTTACAATGAGCAGTTCTTC
CDR3aa: CASRTRLAPYNEQFF

j_gene: TRBJ1-2
abundance: -
v_gene: TRBV12-3/TRBV12-4
d_gene: -
CDR3nt: TGTGCCAGCGGGAGGCGGACGGAGTATGGCTACACCTTC
CDR3aa: CASGRRTEYGYTF

j_gene: TRBJ1-2
abundance: -
v_gene: TRBV19
d_gene: -
CDR3nt: TGTGCCAGTAGTATGGGAGGGGCCTCCGGCGGCTACACCTTC
CDR3aa: CASSMGGASGGYTF

j_gene: TRBJ1-5
abundance: -
v_gene: TRBV19
d_gene: -
CDR3nt: TGTGCCAGTAGTATTGATACGATGGTCAATCAGCCCCAGCATTTT
CDR3aa: CASSIDTMVNQPQHF

j_gene: TRBJ2-2
abundance: few
v_gene: TRBV9
d_gene: -
CDR3nt: TGTGCCAGCAGCGTAGGGGCGGCCGTTAACACCGGGGAGCTGTTTTTT
CDR3aa: CASSVGAAVNTGELFF

j_gene: TRBJ2-7
abundance: -
v_gene: TRBV12-3/TRBV12-4
d_gene: -
CDR3nt: TGTGCCAGCAGTTTTGAGGGGATGAAGCAGTACTTC
CDR3aa: CASSFEGMKQYF

j_gene: TRBJ1-1
abundance: -
v_gene: TRBV2
d_gene: -
CDR3nt: TGTGCCAGCAGTCCCCTGGACACTAACACTGAAGCTTTCTTT
CDR3aa: CASSPLDTNTEAFF

j_gene: TRBJ2-3
abundance: many
v_gene: TRBV7-2
d_gene: TRBD2
CDR3nt: TGTGCCAGCAGCGTGACTAGCGGGATGGTAGATACGCAGTATTTT
CDR3aa: CASSVTSGMVDTQYF